The present entry profiles one T cell receptor (beta chain) with its context. Its specificity is not known. Terminally differentiated effector memory CD45RA+ cells were excluded by CCR7 positive selection of CD45RO-negative cells. All donors qualified as healthy HIV-negative adults and had experienced no recent acute infections or vaccinations. There were only Caucasian adults among the donors, and all lived in Nashville, Tennessee. The data were taken from a study of shared clonotypes between healthy human individuals. Study at large: Three plates each covered CD4 naive and memory; CD8 naive two, CD8 memory one. Overall study findings and caveats: Clonotypes which were not shared had lower generation probabilities than clonotypes that all four donors shared.

In germline, CDR1 is MNHNY, CDR2 SVGAGI (reference sequence). The V end lost 3 bases, the J end lost 11 bases, and 7 bases lay between the germline ends. The CDR3 spans 10 residues. Repertoires were generated with immunoSEQ multiplex PCR, while TCRdb's copy carries only in-frame clones and drops some. The data contain roughly 770,000 clones, 90% to 97% of them singletons. The receptor's source is a man aged 25-45 years in good health. The gene calls are TRBV6-6 and TRBJ1-2; D unresolved. Sequenced: naive CD8+ T cells sorted from blood. The CDR3 DNA sequence: TGTGCCAGCAGTTATTCAGAATACACCTTC. This gives the protein CASSYSEYTF.